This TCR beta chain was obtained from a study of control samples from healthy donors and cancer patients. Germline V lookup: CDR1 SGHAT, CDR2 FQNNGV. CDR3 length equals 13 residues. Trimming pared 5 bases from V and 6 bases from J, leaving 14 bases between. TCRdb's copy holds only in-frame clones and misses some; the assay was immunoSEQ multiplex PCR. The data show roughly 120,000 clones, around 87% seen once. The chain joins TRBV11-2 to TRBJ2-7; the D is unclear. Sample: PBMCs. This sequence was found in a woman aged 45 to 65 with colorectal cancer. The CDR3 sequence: CASSLVSPGEQYF. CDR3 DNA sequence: TGTGCCAGCAGCCTCGTCTCACCGGGCGAGCAGTACTTC.